The clone carrying this T cell receptor beta chain was counted once. Antigen specificity is unknown. Germline CDR1 MNHEY, CDR2 SMNVEV (reference sequence). V lost 4 bases to trimming and J lost 2 bases, with 12 bases between them. The CDR3 consists of 14 residues. This record belongs to a study of cytomegalovirus exposure and HLA in healthy donors. General study results and limits: An assumption of roughly uniform sequencing depth across donors underlay the presence/absence analyses. HLA alleles showed associations with around 15,000 TCR beta sequences in a later analysis, at a 0.05 false discovery rate.

Healthy individuals who donated bone marrow served as the donors. Primers for the PCR totalled 60 Vbeta and 13 Jbeta. Here immunoSEQ multiplex PCR was the method, and the copy in TCRdb shows in-frame clones only, minus some. The sample shows under 250,000 clones, roughly 85% of them seen only once. This receptor was taken from a woman aged 25-40 years in good health and CMV-seropositive. The sequencing sample was made of PBMCs. The V call is TRBV27, the J call TRBJ2-7, with D possibly matching TRBD2 (6 bases). CDR3 DNA sequence: TGTGCCAGCAGTTCTCTAGCGTACACCTACGAGCAGTACTTC. Encoded protein: CASSSLAYTYEQYF.